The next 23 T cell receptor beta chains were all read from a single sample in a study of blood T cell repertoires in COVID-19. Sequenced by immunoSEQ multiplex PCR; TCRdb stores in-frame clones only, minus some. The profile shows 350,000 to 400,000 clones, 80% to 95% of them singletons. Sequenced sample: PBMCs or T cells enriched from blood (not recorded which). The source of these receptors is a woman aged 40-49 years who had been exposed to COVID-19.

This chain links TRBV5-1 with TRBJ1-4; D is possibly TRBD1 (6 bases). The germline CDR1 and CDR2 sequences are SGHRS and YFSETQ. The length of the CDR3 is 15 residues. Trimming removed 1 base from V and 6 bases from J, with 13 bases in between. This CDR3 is CASSLYLGADEKLFF. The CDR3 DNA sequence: TGCGCCAGCAGCTTGTATCTGGGGGCGGATGAAAAACTGTTTTTT.

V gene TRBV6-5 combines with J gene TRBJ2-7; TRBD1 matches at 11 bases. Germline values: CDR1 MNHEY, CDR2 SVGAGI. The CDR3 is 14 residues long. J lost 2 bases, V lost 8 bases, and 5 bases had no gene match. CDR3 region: CASGRGQGAYEQYF. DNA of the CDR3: TGTGCCAGCGGCCGGGGACAGGGGGCCTACGAGCAGTACTTC.

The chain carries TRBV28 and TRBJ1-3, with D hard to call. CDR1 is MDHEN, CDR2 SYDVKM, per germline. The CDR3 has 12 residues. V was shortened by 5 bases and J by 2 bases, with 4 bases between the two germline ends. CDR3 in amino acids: CASSITGNTIYF. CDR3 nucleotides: TGTGCCAGCAGTATTACTGGAAACACCATATATTTT.

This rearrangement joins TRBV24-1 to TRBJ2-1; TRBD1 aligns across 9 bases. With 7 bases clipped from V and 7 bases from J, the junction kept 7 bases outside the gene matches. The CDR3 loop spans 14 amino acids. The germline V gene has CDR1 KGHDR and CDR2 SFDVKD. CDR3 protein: CATRTQGAGNEQFF. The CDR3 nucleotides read TGTGCCACCAGGACACAGGGGGCCGGTAATGAGCAGTTCTTC.

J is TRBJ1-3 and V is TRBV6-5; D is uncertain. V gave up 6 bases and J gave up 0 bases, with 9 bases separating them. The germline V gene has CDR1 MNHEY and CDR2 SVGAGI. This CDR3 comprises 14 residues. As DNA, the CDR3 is TGTGCCAGCAGATTCAGTGACTCTGGAAACACCATATATTTT. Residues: CASRFSDSGNTIYF.

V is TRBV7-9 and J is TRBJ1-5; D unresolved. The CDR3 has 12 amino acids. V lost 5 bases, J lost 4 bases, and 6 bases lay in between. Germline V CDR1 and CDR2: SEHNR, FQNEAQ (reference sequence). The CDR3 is CASSGGNQPQHF. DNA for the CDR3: TGTGCCAGCAGCGGAGGAAATCAGCCCCAGCATTTT.

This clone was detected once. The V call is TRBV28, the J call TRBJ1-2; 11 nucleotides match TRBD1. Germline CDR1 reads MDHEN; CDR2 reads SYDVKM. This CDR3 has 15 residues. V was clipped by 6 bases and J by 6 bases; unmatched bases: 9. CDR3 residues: CASRPSRTGGNGYTF. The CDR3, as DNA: TGTGCCAGCAGACCCAGCAGGACAGGGGGCAATGGCTACACCTTC.

CDR3 in DNA: TGTGCCAGCAGTTTTGAGGGGGCGGGCTCGCAGTTCTTC. Protein: CASSFEGAGSQFF. J is TRBJ2-1 and V is TRBV12-3 or TRBV12-4; 7 positions match TRBD1. The J segment lost 12 bases and the V segment lost 3 bases, leaving 8 bases of the junction unmatched. CDR3 length: 13 residues.

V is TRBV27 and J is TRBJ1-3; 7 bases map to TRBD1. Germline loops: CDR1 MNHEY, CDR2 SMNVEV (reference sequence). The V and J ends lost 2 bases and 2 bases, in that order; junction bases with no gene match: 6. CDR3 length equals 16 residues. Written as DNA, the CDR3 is TGTGCCAGCAGTTTAGGCGGGACAGCGCCTGGAAACACCATATATTTT. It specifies CASSLGGTAPGNTIYF.

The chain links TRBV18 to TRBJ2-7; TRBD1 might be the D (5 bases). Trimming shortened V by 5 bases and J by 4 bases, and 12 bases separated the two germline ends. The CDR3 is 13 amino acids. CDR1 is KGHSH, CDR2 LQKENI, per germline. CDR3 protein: CASSTDRPYEQYF. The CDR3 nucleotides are TGTGCCAGCTCAACCGACAGACCTTACGAGCAGTACTTC.

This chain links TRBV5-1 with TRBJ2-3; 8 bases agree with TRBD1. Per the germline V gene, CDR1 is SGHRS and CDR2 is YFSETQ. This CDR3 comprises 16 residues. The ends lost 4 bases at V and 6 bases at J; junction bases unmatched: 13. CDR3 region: CASSGGQGLAYDTQYF. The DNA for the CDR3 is TGCGCCAGCAGCGGTGGACAGGGTCTTGCTTATGATACGCAGTATTTT.

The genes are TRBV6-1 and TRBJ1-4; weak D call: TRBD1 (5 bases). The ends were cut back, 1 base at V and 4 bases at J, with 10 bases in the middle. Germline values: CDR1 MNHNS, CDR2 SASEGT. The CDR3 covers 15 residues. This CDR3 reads CASSEGQGFNEKLFF. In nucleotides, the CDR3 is TGTGCCAGCAGTGAAGGGCAGGGCTTTAATGAAAAACTGTTTTTT.

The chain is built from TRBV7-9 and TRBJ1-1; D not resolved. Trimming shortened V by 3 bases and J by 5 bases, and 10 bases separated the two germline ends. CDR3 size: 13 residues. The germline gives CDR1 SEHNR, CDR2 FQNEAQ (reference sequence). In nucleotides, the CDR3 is TGTGCCAGCAGCTTTCGGGGAAGAACTGAAGCTTTCTTT. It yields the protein CASSFRGRTEAFF.

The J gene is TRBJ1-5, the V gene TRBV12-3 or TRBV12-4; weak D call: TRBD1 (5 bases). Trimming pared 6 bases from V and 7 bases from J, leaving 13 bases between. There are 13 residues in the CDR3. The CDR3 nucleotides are TGTGCCAGCAGGATGGGGGGTATGCAGCCCCAGCATTTT. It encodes CASRMGGMQPQHF.

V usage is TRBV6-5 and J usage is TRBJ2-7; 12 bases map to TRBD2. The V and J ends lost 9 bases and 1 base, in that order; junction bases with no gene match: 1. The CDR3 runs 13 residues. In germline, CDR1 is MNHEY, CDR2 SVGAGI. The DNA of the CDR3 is TGTGCCAGTGGACTAGCGGGGTCCTACGAGCAGTACTTC. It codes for CASGLAGSYEQYF.

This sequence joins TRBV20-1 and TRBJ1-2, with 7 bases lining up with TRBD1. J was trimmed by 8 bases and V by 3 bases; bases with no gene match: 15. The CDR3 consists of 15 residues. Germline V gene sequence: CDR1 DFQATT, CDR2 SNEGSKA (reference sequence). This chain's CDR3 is CSASRGTGEARGYTF. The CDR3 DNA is TGCAGTGCTAGTCGCGGTACAGGGGAAGCACGCGGCTACACCTTC.

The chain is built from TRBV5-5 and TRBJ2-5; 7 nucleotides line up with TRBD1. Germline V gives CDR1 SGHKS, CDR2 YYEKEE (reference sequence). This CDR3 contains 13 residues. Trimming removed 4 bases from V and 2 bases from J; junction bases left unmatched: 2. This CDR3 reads CASSTRGQETQYF. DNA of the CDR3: TGTGCCAGCAGCACCAGGGGGCAAGAGACCCAGTACTTC.

Here the CDR3 DNA reads TGCGCCAGCAGCCAAGATTCAGGGGGAGGAGAAAAACTGTTTTTT. Its translation: CASSQDSGGGEKLFF. This rearrangement joins TRBV4-1 to TRBJ1-4, with 7 positions matching TRBD1. V was clipped by 0 bases and J by 8 bases; unmatched bases: 6. Germline V lookup: CDR1 MGHRA, CDR2 YSYEKL. The CDR3 loop spans 15 amino acids.

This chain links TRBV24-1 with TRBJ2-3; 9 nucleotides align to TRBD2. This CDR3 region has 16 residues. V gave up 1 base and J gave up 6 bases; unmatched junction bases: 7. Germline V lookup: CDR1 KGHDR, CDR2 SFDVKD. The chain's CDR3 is CATSDFDSGSFDTQYF. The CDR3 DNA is TGTGCCACCAGTGATTTTGATAGCGGGAGTTTTGATACGCAGTATTTT.

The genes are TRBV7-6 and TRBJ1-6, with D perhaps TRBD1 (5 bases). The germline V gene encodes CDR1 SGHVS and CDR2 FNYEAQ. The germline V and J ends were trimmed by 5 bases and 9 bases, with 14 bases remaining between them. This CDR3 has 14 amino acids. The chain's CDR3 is CASSASGGSSPLHF. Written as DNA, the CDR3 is TGTGCCAGCAGCGCTAGTGGGGGGTCTTCACCCCTCCACTTT.

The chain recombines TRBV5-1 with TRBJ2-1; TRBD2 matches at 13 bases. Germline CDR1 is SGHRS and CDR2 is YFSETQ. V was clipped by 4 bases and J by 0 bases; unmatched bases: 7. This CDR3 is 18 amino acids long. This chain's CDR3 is CASSPGLAGLSSYNEQFF. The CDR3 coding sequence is TGCGCCAGCAGCCCGGGACTAGCGGGGTTAAGCTCCTACAATGAGCAGTTCTTC.

CDR3 nucleotides: TGTGCCAGCAGTTGGGTACAGGGGGGGGGCTACACCTTC. Its translation is CASSWVQGGGYTF. J is TRBJ1-2 and V is TRBV27; the match to TRBD1 covers 8 bases. Germline values: CDR1 MNHEY, CDR2 SMNVEV (reference sequence). J lost 8 bases, V lost 4 bases, and 6 bases had no gene match. The CDR3 length is 13 residues.

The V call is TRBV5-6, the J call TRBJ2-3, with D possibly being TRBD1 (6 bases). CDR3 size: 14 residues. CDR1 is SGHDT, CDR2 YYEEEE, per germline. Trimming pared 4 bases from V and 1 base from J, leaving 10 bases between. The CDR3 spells CASSGWGRTDTQYF. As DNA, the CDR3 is TGTGCCAGCAGCGGGTGGGGGCGCACAGATACGCAGTATTTT.